A single sample gave rise to the 6 T cell receptor beta chains below, sequenced in a study of blood T cell repertoires in COVID-19. Method: immunoSEQ multiplex PCR; TCRdb's copy keeps in-frame clones and lacks some. The sample has 210,000 or so clones, around 86% seen once; the top ten hold about 4.8%. The specimen sequenced was peripheral blood. The receptor source for this set is a man aged 50 to 59 with acute or convalescent COVID-19.

This clone was seen a handful of times. CDR3 sequence: CASSLLAGQSYEQYF. DNA for the CDR3: TGCGCCAGCAGCTTGCTAGCGGGGCAATCCTACGAGCAGTACTTC. The V call is TRBV5-1, the J call TRBJ2-7, with 9 bases aligning to TRBD2. Germline assignment: CDR1 SGHRS and CDR2 YFSETQ. J lost 1 base, V lost 1 base, and 3 bases had no gene match. The CDR3 covers 15 residues.

The genes are TRBV20-1 and TRBJ2-1; 8 bases match TRBD1. CDR1 is DFQATT and CDR2 is SNEGSKA in the germline V gene (reference sequence). V gave up 3 bases and J gave up 11 bases; unmatched junction bases: 12. This CDR3 has 14 residues. The CDR3 reads CSASGQGLALKQFF. The CDR3 DNA reads as TGCAGTGCTAGTGGACAGGGTTTGGCCCTTAAGCAGTTCTTC.

This chain joins TRBV9 and TRBJ2-7, with TRBD1 matching 7 bases. This CDR3 is 14 amino acids long. V shed 3 bases and J 1 base; nucleotides not matched to a gene: 4. Germline V gene sequence: CDR1 SGDLS, CDR2 YYNGEE. The CDR3 protein is CASSETGISYEQYF. As DNA, the CDR3 is TGTGCCAGCAGCGAGACAGGGATATCCTACGAGCAGTACTTC.

The chain recombines TRBV6-5 with TRBJ1-1; D uncertain. Germline V gene sequence: CDR1 MNHEY, CDR2 SVGAGI. Deletions cut 0 bases from V and 7 bases from J, with 15 bases between. The CDR3 covers 15 residues. The CDR3 loop is CASSYSVGSGIEAFF. The CDR3 bases are TGTGCCAGCAGTTACTCGGTCGGCAGCGGAATTGAAGCTTTCTTT.

The chain is built from TRBV3-1 (or the pseudogene TRBV3-2) and TRBJ1-2; D call uncertain. The CDR3 extends over 15 amino acids. V lost 0 bases to trimming and J lost 4 bases, with 12 bases between them. CDR1 LGHDT and CDR2 YNNKEL come from the germline V gene (reference sequence). CDR3 coding DNA: TGTGCCAGCAGCCAAGAGTTCCCCCCTTCCTATGGCTACACCTTC. Translation: CASSQEFPPSYGYTF.

The genes are TRBV9 and TRBJ2-1, with a weak D call TRBD1 (6 bases). From germline, CDR1 is SGDLS and CDR2 YYNGEE. The CDR3 totals 16 residues. V was clipped by 0 bases and J by 4 bases, with 14 bases between them. CDR3 in DNA: TGTGCCAGCAGCGTAGGAGAACAGGGAATATACAATGAGCAGTTCTTC. Residues: CASSVGEQGIYNEQFF. Combining the CDR3 with reference TRBV9 and TRBJ2-1 gives the whole variable domain DSGVTQTPKHLITATGQRVTLRCSPRSGDLSVYWYQQSLDQGLQFLIQYYNGEERAKGNILERFSAQQFPDLHSELNLSSLELGDSALYFCASSVGEQGIYNEQFFGPGTRLTVL.